This entry describes one T cell receptor (beta chain). No antigen is known for it. The data belong to a study of graft-versus-host responses after intestinal transplantation. In the study overall: Transplants were multivisceral, liver-intestinal, or isolated intestinal. Following induction with anti-thymocyte globulin, all recipients were given tacrolimus and steroids for two to three years. Overall study findings and caveats: GvH clonotypes were identified within recipient marrow, with a subset emerging first in ileum or blood. Allografts carried high graft-versus-host to host-versus-graft clonal ratios in patients having graft-donor T cell macrochimerism.

Germline CDR1 is WSHSY and CDR2 is SAAADI. CDR3 length equals 15 residues. Trimming stripped 2 bases from V and 2 bases from J, with 13 bases between. Sequencing was performed with immunoSEQ multiplex PCR; in TCRdb, only in-frame clones are kept and a portion is missing. The table includes 71,000 or so clones, 90% detected once. The sequence was collected from a human donor who received an intestinal transplant. The chain carries TRBV10-2 and TRBJ2-7, with a possible D match to TRBD1 (8 bases). The sample in question was unstimulated CD8+ T cells sorted from spleen or lymph node cells, obtained before intestinal transplant. The CDR3 region is CASSEAGDRTYEQYF. DNA of the CDR3: TGCGCCAGCAGTGAGGCGGGGGACAGGACCTACGAGCAGTACTTC.